The rows below give T cell receptor beta chains drawn from one sample of a study of OX40 agonist ivuxolimab in advanced cancers. Generated by immunoSEQ multiplex PCR, the TCRdb table keeps only in-frame clones and is missing some. The sample lists about 55,000 clones; more than 65% were seen once. The input for sequencing was CD4+ or CD8+ T cells sorted from blood, taken in a trial of the OX40 agonist ivuxolimab. Every receptor here comes from an adult with an advanced solid tumor such as melanoma, head and neck, liver or kidney cancer. Each CDR3 is given with its conserved first and last residue. Fields, in order: J gene, V gene, D gene, clone size, CDR3 protein, CDR3 DNA. The D gene is left open where the match is weak. Clone size is given for some rows only: seen once, a few or many times, or a class if the clone is expanded.

TRBJ2-1,TRBV5-4,.,few,CASSSGTYYNEQFF,TGTGCCAGCAGCTCCGGGACTTACTACAATGAGCAGTTCTTC
TRBJ2-7,TRBV2,TRBD2,.,CASSEAPGTSGGVTEQYF,TGTGCCAGCAGTGAAGCGCCCGGGACTAGCGGGGGAGTCACCGAGCAGTACTTC
TRBJ1-4,TRBV5-6,.,.,CASSFLPSGNEKLFF,TGTGCCAGCAGCTTCTTACCGAGCGGTAATGAAAAACTGTTTTTT
TRBJ2-3,TRBV4-1,TRBD2,.,CASSQELAGGSDTQYF,TGCGCCAGCAGCCAAGAGTTAGCGGGGGGTTCAGATACGCAGTATTTT
TRBJ2-1,TRBV7-3,.,.,CASSLGGPRDDTQFF,TGTGCCAGCAGCTTAGGGGGCCCCAGGGATGACACGCAGTTCTTC
TRBJ2-7,TRBV6-5,.,.,CASSYVASYEQYF,TGTGCCAGCAGTTACGTGGCCTCCTACGAGCAGTACTTC
TRBJ1-5,TRBV7-9,.,.,CASSLAGSSNQPQHF,TGTGCCAGCAGCTTAGCGGGCAGCAGCAATCAGCCCCAGCATTTT
TRBJ2-3,TRBV30,.,few,CAWSYSTDTQYF,TGTGCCTGGAGTTACAGCACAGATACGCAGTATTTT
TRBJ2-7,TRBV28,.,.,CASRRTRPSYEQYF,TGTGCCAGCAGGAGGACACGACCCTCCTACGAGCAGTACTTC
TRBJ1-4,TRBV4-3,.,.,CASSDPPGHTTTRSEKLFF,TGCGCCAGCAGCGACCCACCGGGACACACGACAACGAGGAGTGAAAAACTGTTTTTT
TRBJ2-3,TRBV13,TRBD2,.,CASSSFAAGLATDTQYF,TGTGCCAGCAGCTCCTTTGCGGCGGGACTAGCCACAGATACGCAGTATTTT
TRBJ2-7,TRBV18,TRBD2,.,CASSPDWLAGIYEQYF,TGTGCCAGCTCACCAGATTGGCTAGCGGGAATTTACGAGCAGTACTTC
TRBJ2-5,TRBV4-3,.,.,CASSFIGETQYF,TGCGCCAGCAGCTTTATAGGGGAGACCCAGTACTTC
TRBJ2-3,TRBV6-6,TRBD1,once,CASRFQGATDTQYF,TGTGCCAGCAGGTTCCAGGGGGCCACAGATACGCAGTATTTT
TRBJ2-5,TRBV5-1,.,once,CASSLYTGFQETQYF,TGCGCCAGCAGCTTGTACACAGGTTTCCAAGAGACCCAGTACTTC
TRBJ2-7,TRBV21-1,.,.,CASSKGSSGGPNYEQYF,TGTGCCAGCAGCAAAGGCAGTAGCGGGGGGCCGAACTACGAGCAGTACTTC
TRBJ2-1,TRBV20-1,.,once,CSAPTGGEQFF,TGCAGTGCGCCGACTGGGGGTGAGCAGTTCTTC
TRBJ1-6,TRBV6-1,TRBD1,few,CGVQKGQGANSPLHF,TGTGGAGTCCAAAAAGGACAGGGGGCGAATTCACCCCTCCACTTT
TRBJ1-2,TRBV4-3,.,.,CASSQEGGNGYTF,TGCGCCAGCAGCCAAGAGGGAGGAAATGGCTACACCTTC
TRBJ1-2,TRBV6-6,.,.,CASSSGPFYGYTF,TGTGCCAGCAGCTCCGGGCCGTTCTATGGCTACACCTTC
TRBJ2-3,TRBV10-1,.,.,CASSEHERFGDTDTQYF,TGCGCCAGCAGTGAGCACGAGAGATTTGGAGACACAGATACGCAGTATTTT
TRBJ1-2,TRBV29-1,.,once,CSVYSINYGYTF,TGCAGCGTTTATAGCATTAACTATGGCTACACCTTC
TRBJ2-7,TRBV5-5,.,.,CASSRRQALSEQYF,TGTGCCAGCAGCCGACGGCAGGCCCTTTCCGAGCAGTACTTC
TRBJ2-3,TRBV9,TRBD2,.,CASSPYVTSGTDTQYF,TGTGCCAGCAGCCCTTATGTGACTAGCGGGACCGATACGCAGTATTTT
TRBJ2-3,TRBV4-2,TRBD2,.,CASSQDGAGGEDTQYF,TGTGCCAGCAGCCAAGACGGAGCGGGAGGGGAGGATACGCAGTATTTT
TRBJ2-1,TRBV27,.,once,CASSLRVRSRSSYNEQFF,TGTGCCAGCAGTTTAAGGGTTCGGAGCCGTAGCTCCTACAATGAGCAGTTCTTC
TRBJ2-7,TRBV6-1,TRBD1,.,CASSERTGGRGEQYF,TGTGCCAGCAGTGAAAGGACAGGGGGCCGGGGCGAGCAGTACTTC
TRBJ2-1,TRBV7-2,TRBD2,.,CASSLVAGDGNEQFF,TGTGCCAGCAGCTTAGTAGCGGGAGACGGGAATGAGCAGTTCTTC
TRBJ1-1,TRBV18,.,.,CASSLRTDMNTEAFF,TGTGCCAGCTCACTTCGGACGGATATGAACACTGAAGCTTTCTTT
TRBJ1-2,TRBV6-5,.,.,CASSYSVGGAYGYTF,TGTGCCAGCAGTTACTCGGTAGGGGGGGCTTATGGCTACACCTTC
TRBJ2-1,TRBV7-6,.,.,CASSYHDSQSSYNEQFF,TGTGCCAGCAGTTACCATGACAGCCAGAGCTCCTACAATGAGCAGTTCTTC
TRBJ1-4,TRBV6-1,TRBD1,.,CASSDQGGIEKLFF,TGTGCCAGCAGTGACCAGGGGGGTATCGAAAAACTGTTTTTT
TRBJ2-3,TRBV7-2,TRBD2,.,CASSDLFGGGAIGTQYF,TGTGCCAGCAGCGATCTTTTTGGCGGGGGGGCCATTGGTACGCAGTATTTT
TRBJ2-3,TRBV10-3,TRBD2,.,CAISDLAGGEDTQYF,TGTGCCATCAGTGATTTAGCGGGCGGGGAAGATACGCAGTATTTT
TRBJ2-5,TRBV6-1,.,.,CASGIVETQYF,TGTGCCTCGGGGATTGTAGAGACCCAGTACTTC
TRBJ2-3,TRBV7-6,.,.,CASSLERARLVQYF,TGTGCCAGCAGCTTAGAAAGAGCCAGATTGGTGCAGTATTTT
TRBJ1-2,TRBV27,TRBD1,.,CASSTGGKGYTF,TGTGCCAGCAGTACAGGGGGCAAAGGCTACACCTTC
TRBJ1-1,TRBV9,TRBD1,once,CASSDRTGLRTEAFF,TGTGCCAGCAGCGATCGGACAGGGTTAAGAACTGAAGCTTTCTTT
TRBJ2-7,TRBV5-5,.,.,CASSLVLDTSYEQYF,TGTGCCAGCAGCTTGGTCCTGGATACCTCCTACGAGCAGTACTTC
TRBJ2-2,TRBV6-6,.,.,CASMTGNTGELFF,TGTGCCAGCATGACAGGAAACACCGGGGAGCTGTTTTTT
TRBJ1-1,TRBV5-1,TRBD1,once,CASSTGQATEAFF,TGCGCCAGCAGTACGGGACAGGCCACTGAAGCTTTCTTT
TRBJ2-2,TRBV18,TRBD1,.,CASSSGQGATGELFF,TGTGCCAGCTCCAGTGGACAGGGGGCCACCGGGGAGCTGTTTTTT
TRBJ2-5,TRBV6-4,.,few,CASTLDQETQYF,TGTGCCAGCACCCTTGACCAAGAGACCCAGTACTTC
TRBJ2-1,TRBV6-5,TRBD2,.,CASSYGGGRRYNEQFF,TGTGCCAGCAGTTACGGGGGGGGTCGGCGCTACAATGAGCAGTTCTTC
TRBJ1-1,TRBV5-4,.,.,CASSLQAENTEAFF,TGTGCCAGCAGCTTGCAGGCGGAGAACACTGAAGCTTTCTTT